The next 10 T cell receptor beta chains were all read from a single sample in a study of spatial heterogeneity in lung cancer. Using its own MiXCR run on the 5' RACE reads, TCRdb lists one record per CDR3 protein. The sample lists a few thousand distinct CDR3 sequences; about half were seen once. Stated time point: sample taken at primary tumor resection. Study-wide findings and caveats: Expanded intratumoral alpha and beta TCR counts tracked tumor mutation counts.

These receptors' targets are unknown. The source was lung tumor tissue, collected at surgery. The receptors were sampled from a male donor with early-stage non-small cell lung cancer.

This chain connects TRBV2 to TRBJ2-3; the D gene could be TRBD1 or TRBD2 (6 bases each). In germline, CDR1 is SNHLY, CDR2 FYNNEI. Trimming took off 9 bases at V and 0 bases at J, with 13 bases between the two ends. The CDR3 spans 14 residues. The CDR3 DNA is TGTGCCAGTGTTATAGGGGGGAGCACAGATACGCAGTATTTT. It encodes CASVIGGSTDTQYF.

This chain uses TRBV4-3 with TRBJ2-2; 8 bases match TRBD2. The CDR3 has 18 residues. Losses at the gene ends were 3 bases for V and 4 bases for J; bases not matched to a gene: 13. CDR1 and CDR2 from the germline V gene are LGHNA and YSLEER. The CDR3 DNA is TGCGCCAGCAGCCAGCAAGGGAAGCGGGAGTCGCGCACCGGGGAGCTGTTTTTT. Protein sequence: CASSQQGKRESRTGELFF.

This clonotype was seen more than once but under ten times. The genes are TRBV15 and TRBJ2-5; a weak D match, TRBD1 (5 bases). With 0 bases removed from V and 1 base from J, the gap between germline ends came to 6 bases. Germline CDR1 is LNHNV and CDR2 is YYDKDF (reference sequence). The CDR3 contains 14 residues. The CDR3 nucleotides read TGTGCCACCAGCAGAGAGACAGTCCAAGAGACCCAGTACTTC. Translated, it gives CATSRETVQETQYF.

This clonotype counts as medium-sized (0.01 to 0.1%). The chain carries TRBV12-3 or TRBV12-4 and TRBJ2-7, with a possible D match to TRBD2 (5 bases). V gave up 5 bases and J gave up 2 bases, with 13 bases separating them. This CDR3 has 14 residues. This chain's CDR3 is CASSRTVTTYEQYF. CDR3 DNA: TGTGCCAGCAGTCGTACAGTGACTACCTACGAGCAGTACTTC.

This chain joins TRBV5-1 and TRBJ1-4; weak D call: TRBD1 (5 bases). The germline gives CDR1 SGHRS, CDR2 YFSETQ. The CDR3 sequence is 15 residues long. V was trimmed by 6 bases and J by 7 bases, leaving 19 bases between them. CDR3 DNA: TGCGCCAGCAACCCTAACGGGGGAATAGGTGAAAAACTGTTTTTT. It codes for CASNPNGGIGEKLFF.

V gene TRBV18 combines with J gene TRBJ2-7; 8 nucleotides line up with TRBD1. V was pared by 2 bases and J by 1 base, with 4 bases of the junction left unmatched. The CDR3 has 15 amino acids. The germline V gene has CDR1 KGHSH and CDR2 LQKENI. The CDR3 coding sequence is TGTGCCAGCTCACCAGCAGGGGGCCCTTCCTACGAGCAGTACTTC. Translation gives CASSPAGGPSYEQYF.

This clonotype was seen once. The chain couples TRBV30 to TRBJ1-2; 7 bases agree with TRBD1. This CDR3 region has 11 residues. V shed 1 base and J 7 bases; nucleotides not matched to a gene: 0. Germline V gene sequence: CDR1 GTSNPN, CDR2 SVGIG (reference sequence). This CDR3 is CAWSGQGGYTF. The CDR3 DNA reads as TGTGCCTGGAGTGGACAGGGTGGCTACACCTTC.

The V and J genes are TRBV25-1 and TRBJ2-7; D is unclear. V dropped 2 bases and J dropped 3 bases, with 5 bases sitting between them. This CDR3 has 12 residues. CDR1 and CDR2 from the germline V gene are MGHDK and SYGVNS. CDR3 DNA sequence: TGTGCCAGCAGTGAAGGCCGCTACGAGCAGTACTTC. Encoded protein: CASSEGRYEQYF.

This clonotype was observed a handful of times. This sequence joins TRBV27 and TRBJ2-7; 8 nucleotides agree with TRBD1. The CDR3 has 14 residues. The junction had 7 bases not matched to a gene; V was cut back by 5 bases and J by 4 bases. Germline CDR1 MNHEY, CDR2 SMNVEV (reference sequence). The CDR3 sequence is CASSPGQVIYEQYF. The CDR3 DNA reads as TGTGCCAGCAGTCCGGGACAGGTTATTTACGAGCAGTACTTC.

The chain is built from TRBV12-3 or TRBV12-4 and TRBJ2-7; D might be TRBD1 (6 bases). Trimming removed 6 bases from V and 0 bases from J, with 24 bases in between. The CDR3 contains 18 residues. CDR3 loop: CASSPGLGKDSSSYEQYF. DNA for the CDR3: TGTGCCAGCAGCCCCGGCCTCGGAAAGGACAGTAGCTCCTACGAGCAGTACTTC.